Listed below are T cell receptor beta chains from one sample, sequenced in a study of cytomegalovirus exposure and HLA in healthy donors. The protocol was immunoSEQ multiplex PCR, while the TCRdb copy is restricted to in-frame clones and leaves out a portion. The sample contains around 170,000 clones, about 77% of which appear only once. The material sequenced was PBMCs. All receptors derive from a woman in her thirties in good health and CMV-seropositive. The CDR3 runs from the conserved cysteine through the conserved F or W. Each record gives: J gene, clone size, D gene, V gene, CDR3 protein, CDR3 DNA. The D gene is left open where the match is weak. Rows may omit the clone size; those that give it use once, few, many or a size class.

TRBJ2-1,.,.,TRBV11-2,CASSLVGQRASNEQFF,TGTGCCAGCAGCTTAGTGGGCCAGCGGGCTAGCAATGAGCAGTTCTTC
TRBJ1-2,.,.,TRBV11-2,CASSSHREGWYGYTF,TGTGCCAGCAGCTCCCACAGGGAGGGGTGGTATGGCTACACCTTC
TRBJ2-1,few,TRBD2,TRBV10-3,CAISESTAKQLAGYNEQFF,TGTGCCATCAGTGAGTCGACAGCGAAGCAGCTAGCGGGCTACAATGAGCAGTTCTTC
TRBJ1-2,.,.,TRBV5-6,CASSPSNRDYGYTF,TGTGCCAGCAGCCCTAGTAACAGGGACTATGGCTACACCTTC
TRBJ2-5,.,TRBD2,TRBV7-3,CASSRGGTRGETQYF,TGTGCCAGCAGCCGAGGGGGGACTAGAGGGGAGACCCAGTACTTC
TRBJ1-5,.,TRBD1,TRBV30,CAWTGQGGDQPQHF,TGTGCCTGGACGGGACAGGGAGGCGATCAGCCCCAGCATTTT
TRBJ1-5,.,.,TRBV21-1,CASSKRAQGDQPQHF,TGTGCCAGCAGCAAAAGGGCGCAGGGCGATCAGCCCCAGCATTTT
TRBJ2-7,few,TRBD1,TRBV25-1,CASSGDSRGNYEQYF,TGTGCCAGCAGTGGGGACAGCAGGGGCAACTACGAGCAGTACTTC
TRBJ2-7,few,.,TRBV27,CASTEPPYYEQYF,TGTGCCAGCACTGAGCCCCCGTACTACGAGCAGTACTTC
TRBJ2-7,.,.,TRBV9,CASSVAGDPPYEQYF,TGTGCCAGCAGCGTAGCAGGGGACCCTCCCTACGAGCAGTACTTC
TRBJ2-5,.,.,TRBV28,CASNNKAGFQTQYF,TGTGCCAGCAACAATAAGGCGGGGTTTCAGACCCAGTACTTC
TRBJ1-4,few,TRBD1,TRBV27,CASRTDRDLKSKLFF,TGTGCCAGCAGGACCGACAGGGATTTGAAATCAAAACTGTTTTTT
TRBJ1-3,.,.,TRBV19,CASKEVRLSGNTIYF,TGTGCCAGTAAGGAAGTTCGACTCTCTGGAAACACCATATATTTT
TRBJ2-3,.,.,TRBV7-9,CASSSGGRSYF,TGTGCCAGCAGCTCGGGGGGCCGGTCGTATTTT
TRBJ2-1,.,TRBD2,TRBV15,CATSRDRGLGADEQFF,TGTGCCACCAGCAGAGATCGGGGACTAGGGGCGGATGAGCAGTTCTTC
TRBJ2-7,.,.,TRBV10-2,CASTGDTSYEQYF,TGCGCCAGCACTGGGGACACATCCTACGAGCAGTACTTC
TRBJ1-2,few,TRBD1,TRBV7-9,CASSLEGTGGALYGYTF,TGTGCCAGCAGCTTAGAGGGGACAGGGGGCGCTCTCTATGGCTACACCTTC
TRBJ2-2,few,.,TRBV6-6,CASRSNTGELFF,TGTGCCAGCAGATCAAACACCGGGGAGCTGTTTTTT
TRBJ2-1,.,TRBD2,TRBV9,CASSVRQVLAGGIYNEQFF,TGTGCCAGCAGCGTAAGGCAGGTTTTAGCGGGGGGAATCTACAATGAGCAGTTCTTC
TRBJ2-7,.,TRBD2,TRBV11-3,CASSLVLAGVNSYEQYF,TGTGCCAGCAGCTTAGTACTAGCGGGGGTGAACTCCTACGAGCAGTACTTC
TRBJ2-7,.,.,TRBV5-1,CASREGASSETYEQYF,TGCGCCAGCAGGGAGGGAGCGTCTAGCGAAACCTACGAGCAGTACTTC
TRBJ1-6,few,TRBD1,TRBV30,CAWRGGQENSPLHF,TGTGCCTGGAGGGGAGGACAGGAGAATTCACCCCTCCACTTT
TRBJ2-3,.,.,TRBV30,CAWSTSRGTLTDTQYF,TGTGCCTGGAGTACCAGCCGCGGGACCCTCACAGATACGCAGTATTTT
TRBJ1-1,once,.,TRBV2,CASSGQMNTEAFF,TGTGCCAGCAGCGGACAGATGAACACTGAAGCTTTCTTT
TRBJ1-5,.,.,TRBV10-3,CAISRESNQPQHF,TGTGCCATCTCTCGGGAGAGCAATCAGCCCCAGCATTTT
TRBJ2-3,once,.,TRBV9,CASSVGGPADTQYF,TGTGCCAGCAGCGTAGGGGGCCCCGCAGATACGCAGTATTTT
TRBJ2-3,.,.,TRBV9,CASSLTSVDTQYF,TGTGCCAGCAGTCTTACTAGTGTAGATACGCAGTATTTT
TRBJ2-7,.,.,TRBV15,CATSSRDYEQYF,TGTGCCACCAGCAGCAGGGACTACGAGCAGTACTTC
TRBJ2-3,.,.,TRBV10-3,CAISDGRPGDTQYF,TGTGCCATCAGTGATGGCAGGCCGGGGGATACGCAGTATTTT
TRBJ2-2,.,.,TRBV18,CASSPSFSAGTGELFF,TGTGCCAGCTCACCGTCATTTTCGGCGGGGACCGGGGAGCTGTTTTTT
TRBJ2-7,.,.,TRBV7-9,CASSPSQTAYEQYF,TGTGCCAGCAGCCCCTCACAGACAGCCTACGAGCAGTACTTC
TRBJ1-2,.,.,TRBV9,CASSVDTGLWGYTF,TGTGCCAGCAGCGTAGATACAGGGCTCTGGGGCTACACCTTC
TRBJ1-6,.,.,TRBV18,CASSPSAGDSPLHF,TGTGCCAGCTCACCTTCGGCGGGGGATTCACCCCTCCACTTT
TRBJ1-2,few,.,TRBV4-2,CASSQDQGHPSYGYTF,TGTGCCAGCAGCCAAGATCAAGGACACCCTTCCTATGGCTACACCTTC
TRBJ1-1,few,TRBD1,TRBV2,CASGTTGGETEAFF,TGTGCCAGCGGCACCACAGGGGGGGAGACTGAAGCTTTCTTT
TRBJ1-1,.,.,TRBV6-5,CASRPGGRSTAFF,TGTGCCAGCAGGCCCGGTGGAAGGAGCACAGCTTTCTTT
TRBJ2-7,once,TRBD1,TRBV7-2,CASSLESTGGAYEQYF,TGTGCCAGCAGCCTCGAATCGACAGGGGGGGCCTACGAGCAGTACTTC
TRBJ1-2,.,TRBD1,TRBV7-7,CASSSRGGQGYGYTF,TGTGCCAGCAGCTCAAGAGGTGGACAGGGCTATGGCTACACCTTC
TRBJ2-2,.,TRBD2,TRBV9,CASSASGLAGFTGELFF,TGTGCCAGCAGCGCCTCGGGACTAGCGGGGTTCACCGGGGAGCTGTTTTTT
TRBJ2-3,.,TRBD1,TRBV6-5,CATHRGYTDTQYF,TGTGCCACTCACAGGGGTTACACAGATACGCAGTATTTT
TRBJ2-7,few,TRBD1,TRBV4-2,CASSQASGQAFSYEQYF,TGTGCCAGCAGCCAAGCTTCGGGACAGGCCTTTTCCTACGAGCAGTACTTC
TRBJ1-2,.,TRBD1,TRBV5-1,CASSLPGGDYGYTF,TGCGCCAGCAGCTTGCCAGGGGGTGACTATGGCTACACCTTC
TRBJ1-5,.,.,TRBV19,CASSMAGQVRQPQHF,TGTGCCAGTAGTATGGCTGGGCAGGTTCGACAGCCCCAGCATTTT
TRBJ2-1,.,TRBD2,TRBV5-1,CASSGGLAGDEQFF,TGCGCCAGCAGCGGGGGACTAGCGGGAGATGAGCAGTTCTTC
TRBJ2-5,once,.,TRBV5-8,CASSLTGTQYF,TGTGCCAGCAGCCTGACAGGGACCCAGTACTTC
TRBJ2-7,.,TRBD2,TRBV4-2,CASSHGTGGTYEQYF,TGTGCCAGCAGCCACGGAACGGGGGGGACCTACGAGCAGTACTTC
TRBJ1-2,.,.,TRBV19,CATSGRAPGYTF,TGTGCCACCTCCGGGAGGGCGCCTGGCTACACCTTC
TRBJ1-4,.,.,TRBV9,CASSVGAGRDEKLFF,TGTGCCAGCAGCGTAGGAGCAGGGAGGGATGAAAAACTGTTTTTT
TRBJ2-1,.,TRBD2,TRBV11-2,CASSFSGLAINEQFF,TGTGCCAGCAGCTTCTCGGGACTAGCGATCAATGAGCAGTTCTTC
TRBJ2-7,.,.,TRBV29-1,CSVDIGRGSYEQYF,TGCAGCGTTGATATTGGCAGGGGCAGCTACGAGCAGTACTTC
TRBJ1-4,.,.,TRBV5-1,CASSSGTTTNEKLFF,TGCGCCAGCAGCTCGGGAACGACAACTAATGAAAAACTGTTTTTT
TRBJ1-2,.,.,TRBV6-1,CASSEIQGNYGYTF,TGTGCCAGCAGTGAAATCCAGGGGAACTATGGCTACACCTTC
TRBJ2-3,.,TRBD1,TRBV19,CASRSGQGPDTQYF,TGTGCCAGTAGATCGGGACAGGGCCCAGATACGCAGTATTTT
TRBJ2-3,.,.,TRBV18,CASSPRGSTDTQYF,TGTGCCAGCTCACCTAGGGGGAGCACAGATACGCAGTATTTT
TRBJ2-3,.,.,TRBV28,CASSLVRFGGTDTQYF,TGTGCCAGCAGTTTAGTTAGGTTCGGGGGCACAGATACGCAGTATTTT